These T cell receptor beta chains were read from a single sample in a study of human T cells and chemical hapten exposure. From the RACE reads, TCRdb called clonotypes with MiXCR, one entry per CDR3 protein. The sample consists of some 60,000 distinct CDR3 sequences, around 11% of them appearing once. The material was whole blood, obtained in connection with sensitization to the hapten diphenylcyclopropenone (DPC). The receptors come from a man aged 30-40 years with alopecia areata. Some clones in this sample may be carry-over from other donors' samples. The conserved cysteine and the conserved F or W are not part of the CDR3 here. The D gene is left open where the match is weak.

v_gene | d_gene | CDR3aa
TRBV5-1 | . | ASSRVTGPYNSPLH
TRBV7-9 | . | ASSPPEGSNTEAF
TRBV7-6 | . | ASSPDQETQY
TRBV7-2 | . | ASSLALGFHQPQH
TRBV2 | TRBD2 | ASIRTSVDEQF
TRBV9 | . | ASSAEGLGNSPLH
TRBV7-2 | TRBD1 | ASSADRAVWQY
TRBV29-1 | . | SVASGANVLT
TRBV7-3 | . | ASSEQGTKNQPQH
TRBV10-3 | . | AISVHSGNNTEAF
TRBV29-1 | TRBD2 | SGGLRLASNEQF
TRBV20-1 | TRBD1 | SARSGQGYGYT
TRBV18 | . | ASSPLSRGTNEKLF
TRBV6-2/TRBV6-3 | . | ASSSTPTNQPQH
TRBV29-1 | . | SVERRTSTDTQY
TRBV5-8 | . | ASSLGGPYGYT
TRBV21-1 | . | ASSNSGASGGSYNEQF
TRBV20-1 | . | SAFKGVGGTEAF